This TCR beta chain stems from a study of blood T cell repertoires in COVID-19. About the research overall: Nucleic acid was either cDNA or gDNA, and it came from T cells, B-cell-depleted T cells, or PBMCs.

This clone has a count of ten or more. Germline values: CDR1 MGHRA, CDR2 YSYEKL. Trimming took off 0 bases at V and 8 bases at J, with 10 bases between the two ends. This CDR3 spans 13 amino acids. TCRdb keeps only in-frame clones here, not all; method: immunoSEQ multiplex PCR. The table shows about 220,000 clones, with more than 70% occurring only once. Sequencing was done on a sample of peripheral blood. This sequence joins TRBV4-1 and TRBJ1-1; D gene ambiguous. This receptor was obtained from a woman older than 75 with acute or convalescent COVID-19. Written as DNA, the CDR3 is TGCGCCAGCAGCCAAGATGGGAGACCAGAAGCTTTCTTT. It codes for CASSQDGRPEAFF.